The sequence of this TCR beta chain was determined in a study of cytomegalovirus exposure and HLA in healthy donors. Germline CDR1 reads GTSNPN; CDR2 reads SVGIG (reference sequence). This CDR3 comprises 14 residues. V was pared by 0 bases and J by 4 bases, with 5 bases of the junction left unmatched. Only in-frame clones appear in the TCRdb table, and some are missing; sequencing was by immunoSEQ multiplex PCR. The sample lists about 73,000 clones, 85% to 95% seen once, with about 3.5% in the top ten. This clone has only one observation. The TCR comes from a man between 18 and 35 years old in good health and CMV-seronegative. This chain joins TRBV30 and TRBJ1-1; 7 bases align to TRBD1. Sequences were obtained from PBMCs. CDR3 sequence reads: CAWSVKGAGTEAFF. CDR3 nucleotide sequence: TGTGCCTGGAGTGTAAAGGGGGCTGGCACTGAAGCTTTCTTT.